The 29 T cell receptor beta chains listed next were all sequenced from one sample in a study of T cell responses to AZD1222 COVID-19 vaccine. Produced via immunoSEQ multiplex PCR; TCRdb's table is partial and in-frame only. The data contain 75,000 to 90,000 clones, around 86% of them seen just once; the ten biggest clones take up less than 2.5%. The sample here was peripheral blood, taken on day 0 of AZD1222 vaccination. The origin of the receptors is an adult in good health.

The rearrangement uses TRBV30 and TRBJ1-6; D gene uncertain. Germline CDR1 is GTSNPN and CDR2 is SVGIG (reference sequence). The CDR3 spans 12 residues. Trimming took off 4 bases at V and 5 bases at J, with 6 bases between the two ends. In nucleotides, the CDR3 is TGTGCCTGGAACCGGAATAATTCACCCCTCCACTTT. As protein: CAWNRNNSPLHF.

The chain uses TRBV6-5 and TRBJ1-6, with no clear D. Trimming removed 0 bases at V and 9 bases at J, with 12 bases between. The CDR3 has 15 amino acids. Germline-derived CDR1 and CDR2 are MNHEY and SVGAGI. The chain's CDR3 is CASSYSKGGTSPLHF. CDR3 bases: TGTGCCAGCAGTTACTCGAAGGGTGGCACTTCACCCCTCCACTTT.

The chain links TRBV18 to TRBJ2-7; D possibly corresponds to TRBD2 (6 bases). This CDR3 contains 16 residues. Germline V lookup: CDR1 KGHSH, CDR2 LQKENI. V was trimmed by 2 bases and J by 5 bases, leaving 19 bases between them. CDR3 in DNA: TGTGCCAGCTCACCAAAGACGGGGGAACTTGCCCACGAGCAGTACTTC. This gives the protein CASSPKTGELAHEQYF.

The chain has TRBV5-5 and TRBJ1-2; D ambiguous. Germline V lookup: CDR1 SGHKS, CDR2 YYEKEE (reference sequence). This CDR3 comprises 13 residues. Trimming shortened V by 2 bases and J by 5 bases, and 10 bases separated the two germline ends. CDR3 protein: CASSLSGNYGYTF. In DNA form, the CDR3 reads TGTGCCAGCAGCTTATCGGGAAATTATGGCTACACCTTC. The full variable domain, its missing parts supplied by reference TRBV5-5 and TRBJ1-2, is DAGVTQSPTHLIKTRGQQVTLRCSPISGHKSVSWYQQVLGQGPQFIFQYYEKEERGRGNFPDRFSARQFPNYSSELNVNALLLGDSALYLCASSLSGNYGYTFGSGTRLTVV.

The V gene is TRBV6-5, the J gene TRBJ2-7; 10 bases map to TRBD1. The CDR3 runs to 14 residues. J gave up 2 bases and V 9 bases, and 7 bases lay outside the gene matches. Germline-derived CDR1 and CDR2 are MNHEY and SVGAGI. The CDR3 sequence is CASEPGQGTYEQYF. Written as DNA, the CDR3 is TGTGCCAGTGAACCGGGACAGGGGACCTACGAGCAGTACTTC.

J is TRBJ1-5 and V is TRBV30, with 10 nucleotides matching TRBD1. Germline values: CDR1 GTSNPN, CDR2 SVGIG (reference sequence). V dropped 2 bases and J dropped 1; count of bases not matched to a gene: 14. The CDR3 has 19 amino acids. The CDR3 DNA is TGTGCCTGGAGTCCGAGAAAGGACAGGGGGGTATTCAGCAATCAGCCCCAGCATTTT. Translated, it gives CAWSPRKDRGVFSNQPQHF.

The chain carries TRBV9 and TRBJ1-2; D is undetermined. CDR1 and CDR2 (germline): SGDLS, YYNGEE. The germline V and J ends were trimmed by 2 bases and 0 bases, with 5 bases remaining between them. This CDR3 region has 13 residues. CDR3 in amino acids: CASSVVPNYGYTF. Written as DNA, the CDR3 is TGTGCCAGCAGCGTGGTCCCTAACTATGGCTACACCTTC.

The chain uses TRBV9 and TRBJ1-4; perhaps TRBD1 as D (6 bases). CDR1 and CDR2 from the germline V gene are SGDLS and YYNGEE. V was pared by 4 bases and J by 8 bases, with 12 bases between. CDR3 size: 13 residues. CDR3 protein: CASSPPQGEKLFF. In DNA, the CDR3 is TGTGCCAGCAGCCCCCCTCAGGGGGAAAAACTGTTTTTT.

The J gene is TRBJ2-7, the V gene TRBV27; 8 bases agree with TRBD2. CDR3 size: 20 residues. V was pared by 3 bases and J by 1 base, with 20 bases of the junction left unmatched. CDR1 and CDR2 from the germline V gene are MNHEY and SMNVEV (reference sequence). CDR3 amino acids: CASSFRRGGRTSGESYEQYF. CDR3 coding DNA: TGTGCCAGCAGTTTCCGGAGGGGAGGGAGAACTAGCGGTGAATCCTACGAGCAGTACTTC.

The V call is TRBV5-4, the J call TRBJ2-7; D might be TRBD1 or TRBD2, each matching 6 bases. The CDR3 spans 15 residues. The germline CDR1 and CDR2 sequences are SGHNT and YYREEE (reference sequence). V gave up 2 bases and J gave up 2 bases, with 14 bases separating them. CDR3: CASSFGGGPPYEQYF. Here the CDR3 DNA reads TGTGCCAGCAGCTTCGGTGGGGGGCCTCCCTACGAGCAGTACTTC.

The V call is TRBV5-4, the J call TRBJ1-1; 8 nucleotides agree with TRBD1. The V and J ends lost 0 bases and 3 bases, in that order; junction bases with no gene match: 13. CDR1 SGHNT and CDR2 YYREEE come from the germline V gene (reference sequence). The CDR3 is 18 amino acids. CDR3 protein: CASSLGGRGRSAYTEAFF. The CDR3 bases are TGTGCCAGCAGCTTGGGGGGCAGGGGGCGTTCCGCCTACACTGAAGCTTTCTTT.

The chain's CDR3 is CASSLAGFDGYTF. CDR3 DNA sequence: TGTGCCAGCAGCTTGGCTGGATTTGATGGCTACACCTTC. V gene TRBV5-6 combines with J gene TRBJ1-2; no clear D gene. The CDR3 runs 13 residues. Germline values: CDR1 SGHDT, CDR2 YYEEEE. The V end lost 0 bases, the J end lost 6 bases, and 9 bases lay between the germline ends.

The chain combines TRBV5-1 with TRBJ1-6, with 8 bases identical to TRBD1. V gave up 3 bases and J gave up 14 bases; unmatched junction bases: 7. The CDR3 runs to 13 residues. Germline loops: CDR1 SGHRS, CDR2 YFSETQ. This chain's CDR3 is CASSSGQGGTLHF. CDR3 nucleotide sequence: TGCGCCAGCAGCTCCGGACAGGGAGGCACCCTCCACTTT.

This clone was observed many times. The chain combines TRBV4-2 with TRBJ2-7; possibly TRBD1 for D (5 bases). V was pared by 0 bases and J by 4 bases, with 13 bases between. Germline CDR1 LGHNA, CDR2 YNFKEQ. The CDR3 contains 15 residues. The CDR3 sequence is CASSQDEGDYYEQYF. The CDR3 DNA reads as TGTGCCAGCAGCCAAGACGAAGGGGATTATTACGAGCAGTACTTC.

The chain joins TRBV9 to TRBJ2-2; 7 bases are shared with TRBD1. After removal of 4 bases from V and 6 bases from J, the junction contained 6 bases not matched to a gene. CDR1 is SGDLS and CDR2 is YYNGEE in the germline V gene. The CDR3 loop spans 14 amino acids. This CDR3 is CASSQRQGSGELFF. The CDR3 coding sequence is TGTGCCAGCAGCCAACGACAGGGTTCCGGGGAGCTGTTTTTT.

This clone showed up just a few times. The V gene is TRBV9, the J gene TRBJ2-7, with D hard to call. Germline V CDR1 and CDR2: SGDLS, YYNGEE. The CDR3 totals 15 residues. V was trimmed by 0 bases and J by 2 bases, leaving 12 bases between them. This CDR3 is CASSVGMASTYEQYF. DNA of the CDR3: TGTGCCAGCAGCGTAGGGATGGCTAGTACCTACGAGCAGTACTTC.

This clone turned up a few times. The CDR3 spells CASSPFLGQGPEAFF. For the CDR3, the DNA is TGTGCCAGCAGCCCTTTCCTTGGACAGGGCCCTGAAGCTTTCTTT. The J gene is TRBJ1-1, the V gene TRBV7-9; 8 nucleotides agree with TRBD1. The V gene end was trimmed by 5 bases and the J gene end by 6 bases; junction bases not matched to a gene: 11. Germline CDR1 is SEHNR and CDR2 is FQNEAQ (reference sequence). This CDR3 region has 15 residues.

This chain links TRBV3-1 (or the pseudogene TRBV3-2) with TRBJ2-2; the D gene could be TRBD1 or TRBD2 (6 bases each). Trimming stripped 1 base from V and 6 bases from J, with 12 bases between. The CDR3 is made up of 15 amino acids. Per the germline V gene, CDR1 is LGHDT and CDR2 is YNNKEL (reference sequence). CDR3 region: CASSQGFGGPGELFF. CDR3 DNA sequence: TGTGCCAGCAGCCAAGGGTTCGGGGGCCCCGGGGAGCTGTTTTTT.

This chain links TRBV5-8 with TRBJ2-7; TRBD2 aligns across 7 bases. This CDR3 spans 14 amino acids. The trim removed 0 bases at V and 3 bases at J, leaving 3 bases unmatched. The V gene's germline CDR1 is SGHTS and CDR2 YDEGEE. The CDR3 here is CASSLVRGSYEQYF. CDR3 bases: TGTGCCAGCAGCTTGGTGCGGGGGAGCTACGAGCAGTACTTC.

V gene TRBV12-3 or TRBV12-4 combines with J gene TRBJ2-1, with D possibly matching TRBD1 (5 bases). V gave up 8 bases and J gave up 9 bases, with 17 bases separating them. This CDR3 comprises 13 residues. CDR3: CASGDARVSEQFF. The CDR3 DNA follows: TGTGCCAGCGGCGACGCCAGGGTTTCTGAGCAGTTCTTC.

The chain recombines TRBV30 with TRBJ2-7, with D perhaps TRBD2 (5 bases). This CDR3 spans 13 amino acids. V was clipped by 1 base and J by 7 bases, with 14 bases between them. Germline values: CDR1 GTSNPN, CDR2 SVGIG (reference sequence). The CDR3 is CAWSEEAQREQYF. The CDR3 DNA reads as TGTGCCTGGAGTGAGGAGGCCCAGCGGGAGCAGTACTTC.

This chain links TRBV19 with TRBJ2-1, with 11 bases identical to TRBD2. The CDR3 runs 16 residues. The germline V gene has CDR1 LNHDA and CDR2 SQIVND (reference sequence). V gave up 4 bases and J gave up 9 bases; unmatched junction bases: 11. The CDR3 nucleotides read TGTGCCAGTAGTACCTCCCGGACTAGCGGGCAGGGTGAGCAGTTCTTC. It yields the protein CASSTSRTSGQGEQFF.

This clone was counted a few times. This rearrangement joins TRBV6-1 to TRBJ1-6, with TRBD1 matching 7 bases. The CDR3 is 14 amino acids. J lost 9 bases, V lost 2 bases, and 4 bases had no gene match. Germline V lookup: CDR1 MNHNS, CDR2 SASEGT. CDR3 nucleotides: TGTGCCAGCAGTGAACGGGACAGTGGTTCACCCCTCCACTTT. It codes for CASSERDSGSPLHF.

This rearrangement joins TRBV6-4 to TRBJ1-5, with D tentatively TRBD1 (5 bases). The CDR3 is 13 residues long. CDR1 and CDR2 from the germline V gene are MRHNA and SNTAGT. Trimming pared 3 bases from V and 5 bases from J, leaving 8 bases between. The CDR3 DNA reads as TGTGCCAGCAGTGAACAGGCAGATCAGCCCCAGCATTTT. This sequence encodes CASSEQADQPQHF.

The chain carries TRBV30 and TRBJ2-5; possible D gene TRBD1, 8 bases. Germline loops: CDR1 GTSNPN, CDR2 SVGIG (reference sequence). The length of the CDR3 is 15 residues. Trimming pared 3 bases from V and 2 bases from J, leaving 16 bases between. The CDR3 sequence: CAWRDGQGGQETQYF. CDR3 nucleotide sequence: TGTGCCTGGAGGGACGGACAGGGAGGGCAAGAGACCCAGTACTTC.

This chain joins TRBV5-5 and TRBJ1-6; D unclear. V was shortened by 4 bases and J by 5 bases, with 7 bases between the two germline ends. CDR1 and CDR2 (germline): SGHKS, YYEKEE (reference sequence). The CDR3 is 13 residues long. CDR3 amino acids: CASSHAHNSPLHF. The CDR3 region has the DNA TGTGCCAGCAGCCATGCCCATAATTCACCCCTCCACTTT.

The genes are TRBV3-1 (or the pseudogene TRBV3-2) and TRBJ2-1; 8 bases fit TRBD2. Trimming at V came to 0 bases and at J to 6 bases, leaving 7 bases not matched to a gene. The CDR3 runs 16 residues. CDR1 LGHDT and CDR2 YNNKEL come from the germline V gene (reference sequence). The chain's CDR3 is CASSQDGLAGINEQFF. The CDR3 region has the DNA TGTGCCAGCAGCCAAGATGGCCTAGCGGGTATCAATGAGCAGTTCTTC.

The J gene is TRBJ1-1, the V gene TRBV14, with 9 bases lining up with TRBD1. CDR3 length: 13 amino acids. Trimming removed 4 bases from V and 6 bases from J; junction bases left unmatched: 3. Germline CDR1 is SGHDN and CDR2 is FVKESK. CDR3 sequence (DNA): TGTGCCAGCAGCCGAGGGACAGGGCCTGAAGCTTTCTTT. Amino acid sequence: CASSRGTGPEAFF. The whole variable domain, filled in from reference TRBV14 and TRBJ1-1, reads EAGVTQFPSHSVIEKGQTVTLRCDPISGHDNLYWYRRVMGKEIKFLLHFVKESKQDESGMPNNRFLAERTGGTYSTLKVQPAELEDSGVYFCASSRGTGPEAFFGQGTRLTVV.

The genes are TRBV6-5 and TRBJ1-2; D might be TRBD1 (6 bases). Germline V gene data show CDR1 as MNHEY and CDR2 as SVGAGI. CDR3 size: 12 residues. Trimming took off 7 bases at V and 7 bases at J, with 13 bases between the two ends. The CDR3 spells CASTPRGGGYTF. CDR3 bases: TGTGCCAGCACTCCCAGAGGGGGTGGCTACACCTTC.